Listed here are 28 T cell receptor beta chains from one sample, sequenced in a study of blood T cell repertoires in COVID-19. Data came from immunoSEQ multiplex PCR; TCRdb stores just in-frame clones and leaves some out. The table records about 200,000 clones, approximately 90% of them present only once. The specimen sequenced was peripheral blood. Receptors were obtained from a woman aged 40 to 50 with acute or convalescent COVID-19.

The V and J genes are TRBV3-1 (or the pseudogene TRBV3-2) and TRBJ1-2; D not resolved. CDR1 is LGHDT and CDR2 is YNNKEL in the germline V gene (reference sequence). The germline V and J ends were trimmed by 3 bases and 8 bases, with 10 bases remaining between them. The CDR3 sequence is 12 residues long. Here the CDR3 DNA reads TGTGCCAGCAGCCATGGAGGGAACGGCTACACCTTC. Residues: CASSHGGNGYTF.

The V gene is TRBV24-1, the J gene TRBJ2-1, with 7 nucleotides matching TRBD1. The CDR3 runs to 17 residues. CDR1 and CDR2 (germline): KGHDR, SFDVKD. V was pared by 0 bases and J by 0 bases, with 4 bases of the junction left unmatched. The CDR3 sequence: CATSDLRQGSSYNEQFF. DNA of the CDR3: TGTGCCACCAGTGATTTGAGACAGGGTAGCTCCTACAATGAGCAGTTCTTC.

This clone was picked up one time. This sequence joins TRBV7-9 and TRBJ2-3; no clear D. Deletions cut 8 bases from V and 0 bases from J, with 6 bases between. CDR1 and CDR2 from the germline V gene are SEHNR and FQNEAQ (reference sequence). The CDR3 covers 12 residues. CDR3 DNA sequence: TGTGCCAGCGGGCAAAGCACAGATACGCAGTATTTT. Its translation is CASGQSTDTQYF.

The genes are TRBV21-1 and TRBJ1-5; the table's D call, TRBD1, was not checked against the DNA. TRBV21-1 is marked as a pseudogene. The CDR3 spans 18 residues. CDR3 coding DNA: TGTGCCAGCAGTAAAAACTCTCCCGGGACAGATACGAATCAGCCCCAGCATTTT. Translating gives CASSKNSPGTDTNQPQHF.

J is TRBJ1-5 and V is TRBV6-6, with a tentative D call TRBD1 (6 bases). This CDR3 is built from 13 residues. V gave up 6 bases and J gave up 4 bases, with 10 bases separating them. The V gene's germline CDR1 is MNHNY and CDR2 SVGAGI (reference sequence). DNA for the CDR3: TGTGCCAGCAGGGACAGAGCTAATCAGCCCCAGCATTTT. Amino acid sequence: CASRDRANQPQHF.

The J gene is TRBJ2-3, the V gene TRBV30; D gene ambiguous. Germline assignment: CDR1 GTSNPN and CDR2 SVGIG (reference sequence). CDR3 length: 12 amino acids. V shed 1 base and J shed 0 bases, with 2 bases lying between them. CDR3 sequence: CAWSASTDTQYF. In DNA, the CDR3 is TGTGCCTGGAGTGCTAGCACAGATACGCAGTATTTT. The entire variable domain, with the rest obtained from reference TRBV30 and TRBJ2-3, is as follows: SQTIHQWPATLVQPVGSPLSLECTVEGTSNPNLYWYRQAAGRGLQLLFYSVGIGQISSEVPQNLSASRPQDRQFILSSKKLLLSDSGFYLCAWSASTDTQYFGPGTRLTVL.

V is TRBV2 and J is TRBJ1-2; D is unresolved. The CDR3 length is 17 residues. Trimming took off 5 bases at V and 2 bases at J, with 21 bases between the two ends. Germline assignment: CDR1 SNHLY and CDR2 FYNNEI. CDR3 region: CASSPTQYLGANYGYTF. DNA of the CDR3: TGTGCCAGCAGTCCGACTCAATACTTGGGTGCAAACTATGGCTACACCTTC.

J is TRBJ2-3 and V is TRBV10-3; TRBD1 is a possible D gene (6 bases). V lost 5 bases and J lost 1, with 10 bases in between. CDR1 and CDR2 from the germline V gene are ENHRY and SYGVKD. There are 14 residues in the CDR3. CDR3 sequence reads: CAISSGEGTDTQYF. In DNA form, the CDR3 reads TGTGCCATCAGTTCAGGGGAAGGCACAGATACGCAGTATTTT.

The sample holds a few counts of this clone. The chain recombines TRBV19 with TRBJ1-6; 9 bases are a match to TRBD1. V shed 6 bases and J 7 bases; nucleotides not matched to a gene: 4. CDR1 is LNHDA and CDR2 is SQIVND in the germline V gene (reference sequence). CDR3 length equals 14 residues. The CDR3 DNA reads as TGTGCCAGTAGAACCGGGACAGGGAATTCACCCCTCCACTTT. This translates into CASRTGTGNSPLHF.

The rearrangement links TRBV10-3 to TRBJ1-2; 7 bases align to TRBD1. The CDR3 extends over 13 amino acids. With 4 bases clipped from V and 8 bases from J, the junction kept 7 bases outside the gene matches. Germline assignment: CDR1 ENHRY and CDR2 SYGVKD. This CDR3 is CAISVLTGEGYTF. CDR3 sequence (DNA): TGTGCCATCAGTGTGTTAACAGGGGAGGGCTACACCTTC.

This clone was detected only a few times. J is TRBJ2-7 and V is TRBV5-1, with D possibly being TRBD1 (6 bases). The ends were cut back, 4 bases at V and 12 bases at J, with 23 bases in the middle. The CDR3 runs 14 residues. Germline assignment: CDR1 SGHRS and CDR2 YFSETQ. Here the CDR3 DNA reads TGCGCCAGCAGCACAACCGGACAGCAGCAGATCGGGTACGTC. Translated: CASSTTGQQQIGYV.

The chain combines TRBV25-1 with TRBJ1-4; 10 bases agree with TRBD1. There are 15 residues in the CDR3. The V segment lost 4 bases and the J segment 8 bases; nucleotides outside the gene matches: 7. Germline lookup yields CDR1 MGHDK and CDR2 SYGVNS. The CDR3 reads CASSAWDRGGEKLFF. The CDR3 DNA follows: TGTGCCAGCAGTGCTTGGGACAGGGGAGGCGAAAAACTGTTTTTT.

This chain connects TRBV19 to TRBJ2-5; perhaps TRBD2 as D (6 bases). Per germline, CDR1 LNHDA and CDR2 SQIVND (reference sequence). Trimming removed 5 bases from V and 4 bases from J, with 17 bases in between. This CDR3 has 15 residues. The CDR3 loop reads CASSSHPRGAETQYF. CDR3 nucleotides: TGTGCCAGTAGTTCGCACCCCCGCGGGGCAGAGACCCAGTACTTC.

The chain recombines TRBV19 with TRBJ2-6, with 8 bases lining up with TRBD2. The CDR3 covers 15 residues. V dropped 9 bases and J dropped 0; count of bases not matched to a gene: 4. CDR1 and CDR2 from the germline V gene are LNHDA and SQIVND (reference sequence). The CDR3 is CASGGAFSGANVLTF. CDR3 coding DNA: TGTGCCAGCGGGGGGGCCTTCTCTGGGGCCAACGTCCTGACTTTC. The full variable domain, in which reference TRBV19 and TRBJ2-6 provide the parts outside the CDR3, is DGGITQSPKYLFRKEGQNVTLSCEQNLNHDAMYWYRQDPGQGLRLIYYSQIVNDFQKGDIAEGYSVSREKKESFPLTVTSAQKNPTAFYLCASGGAFSGANVLTFGAGSRLTVL.

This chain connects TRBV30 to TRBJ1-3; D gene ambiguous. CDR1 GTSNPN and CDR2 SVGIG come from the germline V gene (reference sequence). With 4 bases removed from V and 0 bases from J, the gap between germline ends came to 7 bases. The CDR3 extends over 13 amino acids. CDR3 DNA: TGTGCCTGGAACAGAGCCTCTGGAAACACCATATATTTT. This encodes CAWNRASGNTIYF.

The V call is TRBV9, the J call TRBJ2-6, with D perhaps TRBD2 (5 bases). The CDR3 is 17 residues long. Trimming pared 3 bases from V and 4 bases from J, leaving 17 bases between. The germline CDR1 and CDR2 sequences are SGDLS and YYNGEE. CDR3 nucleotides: TGTGCCAGCAGCGAGCCCCGGGAAGCCGTGGGGGCCAACGTCCTGACTTTC. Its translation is CASSEPREAVGANVLTF.

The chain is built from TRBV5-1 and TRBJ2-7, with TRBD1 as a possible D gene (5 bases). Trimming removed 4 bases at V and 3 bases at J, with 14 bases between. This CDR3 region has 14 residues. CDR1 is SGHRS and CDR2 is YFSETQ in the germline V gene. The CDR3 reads CASSPLGRDYEQYV. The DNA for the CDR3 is TGCGCCAGCAGCCCCCTGGGCAGGGACTACGAGCAGTACGTC.

CDR3 coding DNA: TGTGCCAGCAGTTCCGCGGAGGTGAACACTGAAGCTTTCTTT. As protein: CASSSAEVNTEAFF. The gene calls are TRBV27 and TRBJ1-1; no firm D call. This CDR3 comprises 14 residues. V was trimmed by 4 bases and J by 0 bases, leaving 9 bases between them. Germline V gives CDR1 MNHEY, CDR2 SMNVEV (reference sequence).

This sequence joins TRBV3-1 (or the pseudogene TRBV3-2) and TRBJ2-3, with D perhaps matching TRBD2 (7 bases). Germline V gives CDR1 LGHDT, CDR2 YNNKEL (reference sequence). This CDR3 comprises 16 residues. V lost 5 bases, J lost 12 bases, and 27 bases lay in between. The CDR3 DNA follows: TGTGCCAGCAGCTCACACGCCTATAGGTGGGGGGGCCAACAGTATTTT. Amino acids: CASSSHAYRWGGQQYF.

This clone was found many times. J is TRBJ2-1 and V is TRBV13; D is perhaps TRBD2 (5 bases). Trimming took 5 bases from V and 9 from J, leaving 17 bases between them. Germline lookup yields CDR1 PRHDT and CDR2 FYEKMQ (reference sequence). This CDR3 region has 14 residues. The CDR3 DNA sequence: TGTGCCAGCAGCCCGAGCGGATTCGTCTTTGAGCAGTTCTTC. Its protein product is CASSPSGFVFEQFF. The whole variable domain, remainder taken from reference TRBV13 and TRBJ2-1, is AAGVIQSPRHLIKEKRETATLKCYPIPRHDTVYWYQQGPGQDPQFLISFYEKMQSDKGSIPDRFSAQQFSDYHSELNMSSLELGDSALYFCASSPSGFVFEQFFGPGTRLTVL.

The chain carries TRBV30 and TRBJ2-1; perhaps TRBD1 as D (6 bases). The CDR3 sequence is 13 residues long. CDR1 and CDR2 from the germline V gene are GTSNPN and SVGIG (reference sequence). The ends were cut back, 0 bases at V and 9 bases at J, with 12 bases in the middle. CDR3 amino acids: CAWSVHRASEQFF. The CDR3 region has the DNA TGTGCCTGGAGTGTACACAGGGCAAGTGAGCAGTTCTTC.

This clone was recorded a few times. This CDR3 is CATSGIAGRSYNEQFF. The CDR3 DNA reads TGTGCCACCAGTGGTATAGCGGGACGCTCCTACAATGAGCAGTTCTTC. This rearrangement joins TRBV24-1 to TRBJ2-1; 8 bases map to TRBD2. Germline V gives CDR1 KGHDR, CDR2 SFDVKD. V lost 5 bases to trimming and J lost 0 bases; unmatched junction nucleotides: 5. There are 16 residues in the CDR3.

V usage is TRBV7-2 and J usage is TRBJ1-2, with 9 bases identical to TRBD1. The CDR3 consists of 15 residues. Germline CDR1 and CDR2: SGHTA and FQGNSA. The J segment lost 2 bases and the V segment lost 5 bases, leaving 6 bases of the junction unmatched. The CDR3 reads CASSQGTGQNYGYTF. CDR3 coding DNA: TGTGCCAGCAGCCAAGGGACAGGGCAAAACTATGGCTACACCTTC.

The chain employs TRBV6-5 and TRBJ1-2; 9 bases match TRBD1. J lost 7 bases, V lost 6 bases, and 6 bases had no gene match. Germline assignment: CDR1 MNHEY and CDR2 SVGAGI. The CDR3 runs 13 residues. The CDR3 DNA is TGTGCCAGCAGGGGACAGGGCGAGTTTGGCTACACCTTC. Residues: CASRGQGEFGYTF.

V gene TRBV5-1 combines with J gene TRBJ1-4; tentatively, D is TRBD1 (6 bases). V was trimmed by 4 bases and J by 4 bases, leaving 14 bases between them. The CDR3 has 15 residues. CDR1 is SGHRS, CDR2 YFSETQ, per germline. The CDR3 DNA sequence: TGCGCCAGCAGCGAGGCGGGGGGCCTTAATGAAAAACTGTTTTTT. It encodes CASSEAGGLNEKLFF.

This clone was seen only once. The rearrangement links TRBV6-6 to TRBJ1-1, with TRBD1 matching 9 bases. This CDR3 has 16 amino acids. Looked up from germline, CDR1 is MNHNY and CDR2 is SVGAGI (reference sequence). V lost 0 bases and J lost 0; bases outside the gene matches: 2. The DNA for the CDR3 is TGTGCCAGCAGTTACTCGACAGGGGGGGTGAACACTGAAGCTTTCTTT. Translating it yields CASSYSTGGVNTEAFF.

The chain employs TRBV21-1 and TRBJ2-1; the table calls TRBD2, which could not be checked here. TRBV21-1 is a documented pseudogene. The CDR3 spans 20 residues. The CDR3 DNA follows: TGTGCCAGCAGCAAAGCCGGGGGGACTAGCGTTAGGGGGCACCACAATGAGCAGTTCTTC. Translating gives CASSKAGGTSVRGHHNEQFF.

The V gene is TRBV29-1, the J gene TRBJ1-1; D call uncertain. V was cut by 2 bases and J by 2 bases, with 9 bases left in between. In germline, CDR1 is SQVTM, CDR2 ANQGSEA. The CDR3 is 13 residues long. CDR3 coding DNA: TGCAGCGTTGAATTTCAGGAAAACACTGAAGCTTTCTTT. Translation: CSVEFQENTEAFF.